This TCR beta chain was captured in a study of neurological immune-mediated disorders. This clonotype was seen ten or more times. Its target is not known. Volunteers from a blood bank in Maryland, USA, constituted the healthy controls. Unsorted libraries were prepared from 2 million PBMCs that had been stored at -80 C. Broader study findings: No CDR3 amino acid sequences recurred among expanded clones across subjects, suggesting private repertoires in all groups.

TCRdb ran MiXCR on the 5' RACE reads and lists one entry per CDR3 protein. The sample records 55,000 to 70,000 distinct CDR3 sequences, roughly 11% being singletons. The CDR3 sequence is 15 residues long. Trimming at V came to 2 bases and at J to 1 base, leaving 3 bases not matched to a gene. From germline, CDR1 is MNHEY and CDR2 SVGAGI. Sequencing input: PBMCs. The chain combines TRBV6-5 with TRBJ2-3; 7 bases align to TRBD2. This TCR was recovered from a man aged 55 to 70 in good health. The CDR3 region is CASSYGLAGTDTQYF. The CDR3 DNA reads as TGTGCCAGCAGTTACGGGCTAGCGGGCACAGATACGCAGTATTTT.